The clone carrying this T cell receptor (beta chain) was detected only once. Its antigen is unidentified. This sample is part of a study of cytotoxic CD8 clonotypes in ibrutinib-treated CLL. Germline-derived CDR1 and CDR2 are SGHTA and FQGNSA. This CDR3 has 14 amino acids. V dropped 2 bases and J dropped 6; count of bases not matched to a gene: 5. The study's findings and limits: Clonality increased at ibrutinib response, then returned toward baseline at progression. Patients had baseline clonality above age-matched healthy donors, and this clonality moved with circulating CD8+ T-cell counts.

This table comes from immunoSEQ multiplex PCR, and its TCRdb copy is limited to in-frame clones, with some not included. Of roughly 110,000 clones in the sample, 58% were seen once. The specimen comprised PBMCs, sampled after 24 months of ibrutinib treatment. This sequence was found in a human donor with chronic lymphocytic leukemia. The chain uses TRBV7-2 and TRBJ2-7; 9 bases line up with TRBD1. The CDR3 coding sequence is TGTGCCAGCAGCTTACAACAGGGGGCAACCGAGCAGTACTTC. This encodes CASSLQQGATEQYF.